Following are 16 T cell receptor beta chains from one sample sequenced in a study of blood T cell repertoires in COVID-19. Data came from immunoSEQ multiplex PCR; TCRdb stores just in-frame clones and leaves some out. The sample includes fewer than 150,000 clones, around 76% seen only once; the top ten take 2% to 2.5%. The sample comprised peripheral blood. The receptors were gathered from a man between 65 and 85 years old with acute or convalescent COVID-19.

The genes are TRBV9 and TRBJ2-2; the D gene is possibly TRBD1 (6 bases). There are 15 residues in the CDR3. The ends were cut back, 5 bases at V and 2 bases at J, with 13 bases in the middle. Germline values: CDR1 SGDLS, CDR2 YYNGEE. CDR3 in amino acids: CASSPQGHNTGELFF. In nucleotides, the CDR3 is TGTGCCAGCAGTCCTCAGGGACACAACACCGGGGAGCTGTTTTTT.

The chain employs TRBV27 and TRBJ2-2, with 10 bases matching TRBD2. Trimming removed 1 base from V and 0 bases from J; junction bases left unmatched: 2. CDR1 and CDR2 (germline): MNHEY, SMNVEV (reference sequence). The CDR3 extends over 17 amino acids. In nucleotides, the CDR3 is TGTGCCAGCAGTTTATGGCTAGCGGGGGCGAACACCGGGGAGCTGTTTTTT. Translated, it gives CASSLWLAGANTGELFF.

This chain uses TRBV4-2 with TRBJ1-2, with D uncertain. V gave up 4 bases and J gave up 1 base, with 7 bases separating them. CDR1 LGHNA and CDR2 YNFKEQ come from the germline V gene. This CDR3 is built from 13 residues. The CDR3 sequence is CASSPSVNYGYTF. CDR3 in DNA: TGTGCCAGCAGCCCATCAGTTAACTATGGCTACACCTTC.

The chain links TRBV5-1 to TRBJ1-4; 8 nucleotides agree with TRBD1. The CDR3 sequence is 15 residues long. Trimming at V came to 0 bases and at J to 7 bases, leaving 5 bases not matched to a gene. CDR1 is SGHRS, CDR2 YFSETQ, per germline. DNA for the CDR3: TGCGCCAGCAGCTTGGGTGCGACAGGGGCTGAAAAACTGTTTTTT. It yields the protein CASSLGATGAEKLFF.

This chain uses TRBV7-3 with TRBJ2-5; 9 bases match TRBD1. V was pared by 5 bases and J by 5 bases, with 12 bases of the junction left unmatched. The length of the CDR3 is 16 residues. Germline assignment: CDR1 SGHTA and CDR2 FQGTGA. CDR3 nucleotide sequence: TGTGCCAGCAGCAACTGGGACAGGGCTACTTCCGAGACCCAGTACTTC. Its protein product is CASSNWDRATSETQYF. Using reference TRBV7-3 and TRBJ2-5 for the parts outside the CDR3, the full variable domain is GAGVSQTPSNKVTEKGKYVELRCDPISGHTALYWYRQSLGQGPEFLIYFQGTGAADDSGLPNDRFFAVRPEGSVSTLKIQRTERGDSAVYLCASSNWDRATSETQYFGPGTRLLVL.

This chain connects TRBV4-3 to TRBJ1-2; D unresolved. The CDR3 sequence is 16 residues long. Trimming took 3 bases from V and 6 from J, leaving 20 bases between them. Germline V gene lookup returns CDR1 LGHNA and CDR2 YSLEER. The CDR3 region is CASSHLSSAGYDGYTF. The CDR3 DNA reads TGCGCCAGCAGCCATCTGAGCTCGGCAGGATATGATGGCTACACCTTC.

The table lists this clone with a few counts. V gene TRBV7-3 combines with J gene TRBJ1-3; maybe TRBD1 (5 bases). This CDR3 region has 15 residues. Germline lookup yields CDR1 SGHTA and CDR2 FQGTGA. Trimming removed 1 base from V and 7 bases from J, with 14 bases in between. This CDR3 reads CASSLRGGAGNTIYF. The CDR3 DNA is TGTGCCAGCAGCTTAAGGGGCGGGGCAGGGAACACCATATATTTT. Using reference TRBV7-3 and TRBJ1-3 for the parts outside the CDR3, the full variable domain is GAGVSQTPSNKVTEKGKYVELRCDPISGHTALYWYRQSLGQGPEFLIYFQGTGAADDSGLPNDRFFAVRPEGSVSTLKIQRTERGDSAVYLCASSLRGGAGNTIYFGEGSWLTVV.

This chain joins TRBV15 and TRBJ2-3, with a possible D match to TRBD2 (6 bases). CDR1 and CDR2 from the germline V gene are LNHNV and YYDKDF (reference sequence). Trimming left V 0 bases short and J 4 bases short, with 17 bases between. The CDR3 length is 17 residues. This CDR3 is CATSRDLVASAADTQYF. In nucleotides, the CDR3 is TGTGCCACCAGCAGAGATCTAGTGGCTAGCGCGGCAGATACGCAGTATTTT.

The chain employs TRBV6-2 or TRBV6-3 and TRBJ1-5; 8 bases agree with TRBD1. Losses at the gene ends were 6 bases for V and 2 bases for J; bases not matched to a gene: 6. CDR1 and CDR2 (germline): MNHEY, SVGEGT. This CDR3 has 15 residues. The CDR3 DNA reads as TGTGCCAGCAGCTCAGGGGGCGAAGGCAATCAGCCCCAGCATTTT. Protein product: CASSSGGEGNQPQHF.

The CDR3 sequence is CARSKGQGKYGYTF. The CDR3 DNA reads as TGTGCCAGGTCTAAGGGACAGGGGAAATATGGCTACACCTTC. This chain links TRBV2 with TRBJ1-2; 10 bases line up with TRBD1. With V trimmed by 9 bases and J by 5 bases, 9 bases remained unmatched. Germline V lookup: CDR1 SNHLY, CDR2 FYNNEI. The CDR3 runs 14 residues.

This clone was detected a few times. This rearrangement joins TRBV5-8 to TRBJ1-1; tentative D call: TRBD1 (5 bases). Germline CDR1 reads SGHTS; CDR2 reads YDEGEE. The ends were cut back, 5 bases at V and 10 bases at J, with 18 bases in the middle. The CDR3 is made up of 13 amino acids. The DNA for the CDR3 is TGTGCCAGCAGTTATGACAGAGGCCGAGGAGCTTTCTTT. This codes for CASSYDRGRGAFF.

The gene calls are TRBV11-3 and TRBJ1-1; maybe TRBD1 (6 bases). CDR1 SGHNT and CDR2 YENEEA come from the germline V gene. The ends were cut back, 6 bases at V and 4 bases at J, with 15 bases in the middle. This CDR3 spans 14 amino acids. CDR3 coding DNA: TGTGCCAGCAGGGGAAATACAGGGACCACTGAAGCTTTCTTT. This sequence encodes CASRGNTGTTEAFF.

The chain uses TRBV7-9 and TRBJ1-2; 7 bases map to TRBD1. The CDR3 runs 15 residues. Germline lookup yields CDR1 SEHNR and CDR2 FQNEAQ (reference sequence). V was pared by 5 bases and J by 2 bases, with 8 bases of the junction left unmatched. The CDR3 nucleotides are TGTGCCAGCAGCCACACAAAGACAGGGAACTATGGCTACACCTTC. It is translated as CASSHTKTGNYGYTF.

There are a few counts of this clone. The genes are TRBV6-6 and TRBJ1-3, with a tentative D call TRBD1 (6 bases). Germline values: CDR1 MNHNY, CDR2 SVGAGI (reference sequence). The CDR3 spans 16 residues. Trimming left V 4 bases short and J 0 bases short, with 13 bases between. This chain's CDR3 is CASSSAEGGSGNTIYF. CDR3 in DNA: TGTGCCAGCAGTTCAGCCGAAGGGGGCTCTGGAAACACCATATATTTT.

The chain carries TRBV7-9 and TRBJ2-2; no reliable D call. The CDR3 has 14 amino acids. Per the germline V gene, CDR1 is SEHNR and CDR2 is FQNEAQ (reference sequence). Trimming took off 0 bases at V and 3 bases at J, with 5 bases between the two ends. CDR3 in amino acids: CASSLARDTGELFF. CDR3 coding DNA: TGTGCCAGCAGCTTAGCTCGGGACACCGGGGAGCTGTTTTTT.

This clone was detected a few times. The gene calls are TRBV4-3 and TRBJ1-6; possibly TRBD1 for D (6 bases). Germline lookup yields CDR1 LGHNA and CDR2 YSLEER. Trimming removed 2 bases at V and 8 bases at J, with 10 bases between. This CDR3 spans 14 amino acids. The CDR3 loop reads CASSQKYRDSPLHF. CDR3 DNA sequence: TGCGCCAGCAGCCAAAAGTACAGGGATTCACCCCTCCACTTT.